The entry that follows covers one T cell receptor beta chain sequence. The data were obtained in a study of blood T cell repertoires in COVID-19. Background on the study: The United States, Italy and Spain provided the acute and convalescent COVID-19 samples. Nucleic acid was either cDNA or gDNA, and it came from T cells, B-cell-depleted T cells, or PBMCs.

Patients in Seattle were enrolled during active infection, then followed longitudinally. From germline, CDR1 is KGHSH and CDR2 LQKENI. This CDR3 comprises 15 residues. Trimming at V came to 3 bases and at J to 5 bases, leaving 6 bases not matched to a gene. In the original processing: Amplifying reference gene primers gave estimates of nucleated cell counts. Clones were read by immunoSEQ multiplex PCR, and TCRdb kept only the in-frame ones, dropping some. The D gene and trimming were derived from the DNA, and the V and J assignments and clone size from that table. Of approximately 170,000 clones in the sample, around 84% were seen once.

The material sequenced was peripheral blood. The chain couples TRBV18 to TRBJ1-5, with TRBD1 matching over 8 bases. The origin of this receptor is a woman at least 80 years old with COVID-19, enrolled during active disease. CDR3 region: CASSPRTGRDQPQHF. The CDR3 DNA reads TGTGCCAGCTCACCCCGGACAGGGAGAGATCAGCCCCAGCATTTT. Drawing the rest from reference TRBV18 and TRBJ1-5, the complete variable domain is NAGVMQNPRHLVRRRGQEARLRCSPMKGHSHVYWYRQLPEEGLKFMVYLQKENIIDESGMPKERFSAEFPKEGPSILRIQQVVRGDSAAYFCASSPRTGRDQPQHFGDGTRLSIL.